The present T cell receptor (beta chain) was sequenced within a study of cytomegalovirus exposure and HLA in healthy donors. Broader study findings: The tendency of first-cohort TCR clusters to co-occur in the 110 or so validation repertoires emerged from a later analysis. Despite most TCR sequences being rare, some public TCRs occurred in many donors. Cytomegalovirus status was reportedly diagnosed by the classifier with high specificity and sensitivity.

Trimming took off 1 base at V and 3 bases at J, with 18 bases between the two ends. CDR1 is MGHRA, CDR2 YSYEKL, per germline. The CDR3 sequence is 18 residues long. This clone was counted a single time. Its antigen is still unknown. Sequencing used immunoSEQ multiplex PCR; TCRdb keeps in-frame clones, though not all of them. Here the sample spans about 98,000 clones, about 90% being singletons. The donors were members of the approximately 120-subject validation cohort (separate from the approximately 670-subject first cohort). This sequence originates from a man between 18 and 35 years old in good health and CMV-seropositive. The sequenced material came from PBMCs. The rearrangement links TRBV4-1 to TRBJ1-4; a weak D match, TRBD1 (6 bases). CDR3 nucleotides: TGCGCCAGCAGCCAAGCTAGTGAGTTAAGACAGGCTAATGAAAAACTGTTTTTT. Its protein product is CASSQASELRQANEKLFF.